This T cell receptor beta chain was observed in a study of cytomegalovirus exposure and HLA in healthy donors. Study results and limitations: Rare sequences made up most TCRs, while some public TCRs were found in many donors. Sequencing artifact likely explains a cluster of highly shared sequence variants. Differences between HLA loci emerged in a later analysis of TCR association rates, with DRB1 most and HLA-C fewest.

PCR was performed using 60 Vbeta and 13 Jbeta primers. Libraries were prepared by immunoSEQ multiplex PCR; TCRdb keeps only in-frame clonotypes and omits some of them. Seen here are around 170,000 clones, over 75% observed once, and the top ten hold roughly 0.5%. On this clone itself: Its antigen is not known.

V lost 0 bases and J lost 10; bases outside the gene matches: 5. Germline values: CDR1 LNHNV, CDR2 YYDKDF (reference sequence). The CDR3 consists of 14 residues. The chain joins TRBV15 to TRBJ2-3; 9 bases map to TRBD2. The sequence was collected from a woman aged 50 to 60 in good health and CMV-seronegative. The sequencing sample was made of PBMCs. In DNA, the CDR3 is TGTGCCACCAGCAGAGAGCGACGACTAGCGGCGCAGTATTTT. Translated, it gives CATSRERRLAAQYF. Filled out from reference TRBV15 and TRBJ2-3, the complete variable domain reads DAMVIQNPRYQVTQFGKPVTLSCSQTLNHNVMYWYQQKSSQAPKLLFHYYDKDFNNEADTPDNFQSRRPNTSFCFLDIRSPGLGDTAMYLCATSRERRLAAQYFGPGTRLTVL.